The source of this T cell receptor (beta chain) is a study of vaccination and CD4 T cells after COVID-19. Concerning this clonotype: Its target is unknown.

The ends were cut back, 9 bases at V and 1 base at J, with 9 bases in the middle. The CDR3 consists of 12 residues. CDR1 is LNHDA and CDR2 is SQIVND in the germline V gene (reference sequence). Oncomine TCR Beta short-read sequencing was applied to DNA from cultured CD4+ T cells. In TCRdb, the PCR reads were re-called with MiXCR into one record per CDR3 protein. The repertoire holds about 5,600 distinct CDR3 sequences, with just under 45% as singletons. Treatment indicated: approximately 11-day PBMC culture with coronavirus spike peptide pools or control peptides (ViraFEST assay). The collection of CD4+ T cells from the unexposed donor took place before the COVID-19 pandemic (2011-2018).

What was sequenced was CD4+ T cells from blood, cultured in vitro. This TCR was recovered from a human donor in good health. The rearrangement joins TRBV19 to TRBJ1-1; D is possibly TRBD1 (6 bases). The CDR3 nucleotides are TGTGCCAGCGGGACAAGGAACACTGAAGCTTTCTTT. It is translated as CASGTRNTEAFF.